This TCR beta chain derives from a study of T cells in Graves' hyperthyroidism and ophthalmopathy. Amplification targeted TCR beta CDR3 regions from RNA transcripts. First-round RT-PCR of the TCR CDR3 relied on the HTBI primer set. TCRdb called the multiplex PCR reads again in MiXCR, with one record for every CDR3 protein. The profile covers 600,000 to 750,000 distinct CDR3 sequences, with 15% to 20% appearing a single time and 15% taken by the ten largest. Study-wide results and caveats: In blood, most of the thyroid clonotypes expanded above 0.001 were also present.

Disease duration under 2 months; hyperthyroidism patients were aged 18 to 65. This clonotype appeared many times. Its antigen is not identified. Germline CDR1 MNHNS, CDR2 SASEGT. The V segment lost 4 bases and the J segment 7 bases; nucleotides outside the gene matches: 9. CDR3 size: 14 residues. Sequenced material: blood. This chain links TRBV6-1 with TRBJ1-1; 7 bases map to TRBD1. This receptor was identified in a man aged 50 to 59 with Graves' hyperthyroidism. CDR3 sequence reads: CASSVSTGRDEAFF. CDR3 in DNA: TGTGCCAGCAGTGTATCGACAGGGAGGGATGAAGCTTTCTTT.